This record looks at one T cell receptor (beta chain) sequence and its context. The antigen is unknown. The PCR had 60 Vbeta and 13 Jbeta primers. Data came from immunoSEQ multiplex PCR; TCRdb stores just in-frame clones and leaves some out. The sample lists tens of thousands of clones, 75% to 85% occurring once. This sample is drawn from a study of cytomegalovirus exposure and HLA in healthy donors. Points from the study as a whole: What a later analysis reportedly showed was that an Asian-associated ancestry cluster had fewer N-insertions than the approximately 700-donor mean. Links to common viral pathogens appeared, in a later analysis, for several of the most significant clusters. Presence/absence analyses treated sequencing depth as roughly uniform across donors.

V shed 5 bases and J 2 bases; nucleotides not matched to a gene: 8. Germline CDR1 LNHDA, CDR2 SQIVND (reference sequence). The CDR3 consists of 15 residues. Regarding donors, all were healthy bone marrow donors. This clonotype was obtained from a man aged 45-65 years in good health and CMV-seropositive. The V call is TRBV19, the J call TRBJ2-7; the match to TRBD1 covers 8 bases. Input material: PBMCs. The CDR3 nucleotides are TGTGCCAGTAGTGGGACCGGGACAGGAGCCTACGAGCAGTACTTC. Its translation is CASSGTGTGAYEQYF.